The TCR beta chain described here comes from a study of blood T cell repertoires in COVID-19. Study context: COVID-19 samples collected from the United States, Italy and Spain covered acute and convalescent phases. In each case, the material was cDNA or gDNA derived from T cells, B-cell-depleted T cells, or PBMCs.

The authors' processing: Amplification of reference gene primers was used by the study to estimate nucleated cell counts. The assay was immunoSEQ multiplex PCR, and TCRdb's table has in-frame clones only and misses some. That table supplies the V and J calls and clone size; D and trimming were determined from the DNA. The sample has around 60,000 clones; roughly 84% are singletons. V dropped 5 bases and J dropped 0 bases, with 17 bases sitting between them. Germline V gene lookup returns CDR1 MDHEN and CDR2 SYDVKM. CDR3 length: 18 residues. Sequencing input: peripheral blood. The source is a man aged 55-75 years with COVID-19, enrolled during active disease. V gene TRBV28 combines with J gene TRBJ1-6, with a tentative D call TRBD1 (6 bases). In DNA form, the CDR3 reads TGTGCCAGCAGTAAAAGTAACAGGGCTAGCTCCTATAATTCACCCCTCCACTTT. It encodes CASSKSNRASSYNSPLHF.